One and the same sample provided the 19 T cell receptor beta chains below, sequenced in a study of blood T cell repertoires in COVID-19. Assay used: immunoSEQ multiplex PCR; TCRdb lists only in-frame clones, some missing. Here the sample spans 200,000 to 250,000 clones, approximately 90% being singletons. The source material was PBMCs or T cells enriched from blood (not recorded which). The receptors here all came from a man between 45 and 60 years old who had been exposed to COVID-19.

This chain joins TRBV20-1 and TRBJ1-3, with TRBD1 as a possible D gene (6 bases). The CDR3 extends over 14 amino acids. V lost 3 bases and J 4 bases, leaving 13 bases between the germline ends. CDR1 is DFQATT, CDR2 SNEGSKA, per germline (reference sequence). This chain's CDR3 is CSASPGHVGNTIYF. The DNA of the CDR3 is TGCAGTGCTAGTCCGGGACACGTCGGAAACACCATATATTTT.

This rearrangement joins TRBV4-1 to TRBJ1-2; D is ambiguous. Germline CDR1 and CDR2: MGHRA and YSYEKL. CDR3 length: 14 amino acids. V shed 0 bases and J shed 4 bases, with 9 bases lying between them. The CDR3 coding sequence is TGCGCCAGCAGCCAAGATGTGGTGAGCTATGGCTACACCTTC. Its protein product is CASSQDVVSYGYTF.

CDR3 bases: TGTGCCAGCAGTTACAGCCCGAGGAGCCGGGAGCAGTTCTTC. It is translated as CASSYSPRSREQFF. This sequence joins TRBV6-2 or TRBV6-3 and TRBJ2-1; no reliable D call. Trimming cost V 2 bases and J 10 bases, with 15 bases left between them. This CDR3 is built from 14 residues. Germline values: CDR1 MNHEY, CDR2 SVGEGT.

This chain joins TRBV15 and TRBJ2-3; perhaps TRBD1 as D (6 bases). Trimming removed 1 base at V and 10 bases at J, with 18 bases between. Germline loops: CDR1 LNHNV, CDR2 YYDKDF (reference sequence). The CDR3 spans 15 residues. CDR3 DNA sequence: TGTGCCACCAGCAGAGTTGGGGCCGGGACAACGGCGCAGTATTTT. It translates to CATSRVGAGTTAQYF.

The rearrangement links TRBV9 to TRBJ1-6, with a weak D call TRBD1 (5 bases). Germline V CDR1 and CDR2: SGDLS, YYNGEE. CDR3 length equals 15 residues. Trimming pared 0 bases from V and 10 bases from J, leaving 14 bases between. CDR3 sequence: CASSVDPGSQSPLHF. The CDR3 nucleotides are TGTGCCAGCAGCGTAGACCCAGGGTCTCAATCACCCCTCCACTTT. The variable domain in full, completed from reference TRBV9 and TRBJ1-6, reads DSGVTQTPKHLITATGQRVTLRCSPRSGDLSVYWYQQSLDQGLQFLIQYYNGEERAKGNILERFSAQQFPDLHSELNLSSLELGDSALYFCASSVDPGSQSPLHFGNGTRLTVT.

A few counts support this clone. V and J are TRBV19 and TRBJ1-5, with 12 bases aligning to TRBD1. Germline-derived CDR1 and CDR2 are LNHDA and SQIVND (reference sequence). The CDR3 spans 17 residues. V was clipped by 4 bases and J by 2 bases; unmatched bases: 6. The CDR3 DNA is TGTGCCAGTAGTAGGGGACAGGGGGCGACGGGCAATCAGCCCCAGCATTTT. Amino acids: CASSRGQGATGNQPQHF. The full variable domain, with the rest looked up from reference TRBV19 and TRBJ1-5, is DGGITQSPKYLFRKEGQNVTLSCEQNLNHDAMYWYRQDPGQGLRLIYYSQIVNDFQKGDIAEGYSVSREKKESFPLTVTSAQKNPTAFYLCASSRGQGATGNQPQHFGDGTRLSIL.

V is TRBV9 and J is TRBJ1-1; maybe TRBD1 (5 bases). Looked up from germline, CDR1 is SGDLS and CDR2 is YYNGEE. The germline V and J ends were trimmed by 3 bases and 2 bases, with 8 bases remaining between them. This CDR3 spans 13 amino acids. The CDR3 reads CASSGGLNTEAFF. The CDR3 nucleotides read TGTGCCAGCAGCGGGGGACTTAACACTGAAGCTTTCTTT.

The chain carries TRBV11-1 and TRBJ2-2; D is perhaps TRBD2 (5 bases). This CDR3 has 13 amino acids. Germline-derived CDR1 and CDR2 are SGHAT and FQDESV (reference sequence). V gave up 5 bases and J gave up 9 bases, with 13 bases separating them. The CDR3 protein is CASSRRRYRELFF. The CDR3 region has the DNA TGTGCCAGCAGCCGACGGAGGTACAGGGAGCTGTTTTTT.

The chain has TRBV7-3 and TRBJ2-1; 11 bases align to TRBD2. Germline lookup yields CDR1 SGHTA and CDR2 FQGTGA. V shed 5 bases, J shed 0 bases, and the junction held 6 bases outside the gene matches. The CDR3 runs 17 residues. CDR3 sequence reads: CASSPTSGGYSYNEQFF. CDR3 bases: TGTGCCAGCAGCCCCACTAGCGGGGGTTACTCCTACAATGAGCAGTTCTTC.

The J gene is TRBJ2-3, the V gene TRBV29-1; 9 nucleotides line up with TRBD1. Looked up from germline, CDR1 is SQVTM and CDR2 is ANQGSEA. This CDR3 spans 12 amino acids. V shed 5 bases, J shed 6 bases, and the junction held 3 bases outside the gene matches. CDR3 bases: TGCAGCGTTCAAGGGACAGGGGATACGCAGTATTTT. It is translated as CSVQGTGDTQYF.

This chain links TRBV10-3 with TRBJ2-2; D gene ambiguous. The CDR3 has 15 amino acids. V lost 4 bases, J lost 0 bases, and 9 bases lay in between. CDR1 and CDR2 from the germline V gene are ENHRY and SYGVKD. Here the CDR3 DNA reads TGTGCCATCAGTGTTGTGTACACGAACACCGGGGAGCTGTTTTTT. The encoded protein is CAISVVYTNTGELFF.

This clone was found a few times. This rearrangement joins TRBV5-4 to TRBJ1-5; the D gene is possibly TRBD1 (5 bases). The germline V gene has CDR1 SGHNT and CDR2 YYREEE (reference sequence). The ends were cut back, 2 bases at V and 7 bases at J, with 10 bases in the middle. The CDR3 sequence is 13 residues long. The CDR3 bases are TGTGCCAGCAGCTTCGGCGGGGACCAGCCCCAGCATTTT. Amino acids: CASSFGGDQPQHF.

The chain links TRBV21-1 to TRBJ1-2; the table's D gene call, TRBD1, was not cross checked with the DNA. TRBV21-1 is tagged as a pseudogene. CDR3 length: 16 amino acids. The CDR3: CASSKATGQGLRGYTF. Here the CDR3 DNA reads TGTGCCAGCAGCAAAGCTACGGGACAGGGTTTGAGGGGCTACACCTTC.

J is TRBJ2-2 and V is TRBV27; the match to TRBD1 covers 7 bases. This CDR3 is 20 amino acids long. The trim removed 7 bases at V and 4 bases at J, leaving 24 bases unmatched. CDR1 is MNHEY and CDR2 is SMNVEV in the germline V gene (reference sequence). In DNA form, the CDR3 reads TGTGCCAGCACCGGTGACTCTAGGACAGGTGGCTTTCTTGGCACCGGGGAGCTGTTTTTT. This codes for CASTGDSRTGGFLGTGELFF.

There are a few counts of this clone. The genes are TRBV5-4 and TRBJ1-5; possibly TRBD1 for D (5 bases). With 3 bases removed from V and 2 bases from J, the gap between germline ends came to 9 bases. The germline V gene has CDR1 SGHNT and CDR2 YYREEE (reference sequence). The CDR3 contains 14 residues. The CDR3 loop reads CASSSGGGNQPQHF. The CDR3, as DNA: TGTGCCAGCAGCTCCGGGGGAGGCAATCAGCCCCAGCATTTT.

This rearrangement joins TRBV7-3 to TRBJ2-3, with TRBD1 identical over 7 bases. CDR3 length: 16 amino acids. Germline V gene data show CDR1 as SGHTA and CDR2 as FQGTGA. Trimming at V came to 5 bases and at J to 1 base, leaving 9 bases not matched to a gene. CDR3 DNA sequence: TGTGCCAGCAGCCTTAACAGGGGCGGGCGCACAGATACGCAGTATTTT. It translates to CASSLNRGGRTDTQYF.

The chain has TRBV24-1 and TRBJ1-1; D might be TRBD1 (6 bases). This CDR3 is built from 16 residues. With 5 bases removed from V and 4 bases from J, the gap between germline ends came to 19 bases. Germline V gene sequence: CDR1 KGHDR, CDR2 SFDVKD. CDR3 loop: CATSGVGAGAATEAFF. CDR3 nucleotides: TGTGCCACCAGTGGGGTAGGTGCGGGGGCTGCCACTGAAGCTTTCTTT.

The rearrangement joins TRBV19 to TRBJ1-2; 9 nucleotides agree with TRBD1. Unmatched junction bases numbered 12, after V lost 5 bases and J lost 5 bases. This CDR3 is 16 amino acids long. CDR1 is LNHDA, CDR2 SQIVND, per germline (reference sequence). CDR3 sequence reads: CASSEQGAPGIYGYTF. In DNA, the CDR3 is TGTGCCAGTAGTGAACAGGGGGCGCCCGGGATATATGGCTACACCTTC.

The V and J genes are TRBV27 and TRBJ2-6, with no clear D. The germline V gene has CDR1 MNHEY and CDR2 SMNVEV (reference sequence). V gave up 4 bases and J gave up 0 bases, with 7 bases separating them. This CDR3 is built from 15 residues. The DNA of the CDR3 is TGTGCCAGCAGTTCCTGGAGCTCTGGGGCCAACGTCCTGACTTTC. Encoded protein: CASSSWSSGANVLTF.